Listed below are T cell receptor beta chains from one sample, sequenced in a study of blood T cell repertoires in COVID-19. Assay: immunoSEQ multiplex PCR; the TCRdb copy retains only in-frame clones and omits some. There are a few hundred thousand clones in the sample; over 75% occur only once, and 3% to 4% lies in the top ten. Sequencing used peripheral blood. The source is a woman between 45 and 65 years old with active or convalescent COVID-19. Both conserved end residues are part of each CDR3. Each record gives: J gene, V gene, clone size, D gene, CDR3 DNA, CDR3 protein. The D gene is left open where the match is weak. Not all rows give a size; the values are once, few, many and, for expanded clones, a class.

>TRBJ1-3|TRBV5-1|NA|NA
TGCGCCAGCAGCTTGGCAGGATATGGAAACACCATATATTTT
CASSLAGYGNTIYF
>TRBJ2-3|TRBV18|NA|TRBD2
TGTGCCAGCTCACCACCGGTGGGACTAGATCGTGGGGTGGATACGCAGTATTTT
CASSPPVGLDRGVDTQYF
>TRBJ1-1|TRBV5-4|few|TRBD1
TGTGCCAGCAGCCTGGGACAGGGAATCAGCGACACTGAAGCTTTCTTT
CASSLGQGISDTEAFF
>TRBJ1-2|TRBV5-1|NA|NA
TGCGCCAGCAGCCAGGGGCGGATCGTGCGAGGGGGCTACACCTTC
CASSQGRIVRGGYTF
>TRBJ1-5|TRBV2|NA|NA
TGTGCCAGCAGTGAACTGGACAATACCCAGCATTTT
CASSELDNTQHF
>TRBJ1-2|TRBV10-3|NA|TRBD1
TGTGCCATCAGTGAGATGAGACAGGGGGACGATGGCTACACCTTC
CAISEMRQGDDGYTF
>TRBJ1-2|TRBV2|NA|TRBD1
TGTGCCAGCAGTGGTCTGGCAGGGGGTAACTATGGCTACACCTTC
CASSGLAGGNYGYTF
>TRBJ1-2|TRBV12-3/TRBV12-4|NA|NA
TGTGCCAGCAGTTTTCGTAGAGCGGGCTACACCTTC
CASSFRRAGYTF
>TRBJ2-7|TRBV5-4|NA|TRBD1
TGTGCCAGCAGCTACTCCGGACAGGGGGCGCGGGAGCAGTACTTC
CASSYSGQGAREQYF
>TRBJ2-4|TRBV10-3|NA|NA
TGTGCCATCAGCGATCGGACACAGGAGGCCAAAAACATTCAGTACTTC
CAISDRTQEAKNIQYF
>TRBJ2-2|TRBV5-1|NA|NA
TGCGCCAGCAGCTTCGGGGGTGGGAACACCGGGGAGCTGTTTTTT
CASSFGGGNTGELFF
>TRBJ2-7|TRBV7-3|NA|TRBD1
TGTGCCAGCAGCATACGGACAGGGGGAGAGCAGTACTTC
CASSIRTGGEQYF
>TRBJ1-2|TRBV18|NA|NA
TGTGCCAGCTCACCAGACAGAAACTATGGCTACACCTTC
CASSPDRNYGYTF
>TRBJ1-5|TRBV30|NA|NA
TGTGCCTGGAGTGTGTCAGGGGATCAGCCCCAGCATTTT
CAWSVSGDQPQHF
>TRBJ1-2|TRBV30|NA|TRBD1
TGTGCCCGTAGGACAGGGAAGGTCGGCTACACCTTC
CARRTGKVGYTF
>TRBJ1-5|TRBV18|NA|NA
TGTGCCAGCTCAACGGAGGGGTTTAATCAGCCCCAGCATTTT
CASSTEGFNQPQHF
>TRBJ1-3|TRBV7-6|NA|NA
TGTGCCAGCAGCTTAGGTGGCGGACAAGGAAACACCATATATTTT
CASSLGGGQGNTIYF
>TRBJ1-1|TRBV29-1|NA|NA
TGCAGCGTTCTCCCGACCGGACGGGGCACTGAAGCTTTCTTT
CSVLPTGRGTEAFF
>TRBJ2-1|TRBV7-2|NA|TRBD2
TGTGCCAGCAGCTCCGACTCCGGGACTAGCGGGGGGCATCAGTTCTTC
CASSSDSGTSGGHQFF
>TRBJ2-7|TRBV19|NA|TRBD1
TGTGCCAGTAGTATACTTGCCGGGACAGGGACCTACGAGCAGTACTTC
CASSILAGTGTYEQYF
>TRBJ1-2|TRBV5-1|NA|NA
TGCGCCAGCAGCTTGGCCGAGAGCTATGGCTACACCTTC
CASSLAESYGYTF
>TRBJ2-7|TRBV28|NA|TRBD1
TGTGCCAGCAGTTTTGTCGGGACAGGGTTTAGGGAGCAGTACTTC
CASSFVGTGFREQYF
>TRBJ1-5|TRBV19|NA|TRBD1
TGTGCCAGTAGTATAGACGACAGGGGTTATAGCAATCAGCCCCAGCATTTT
CASSIDDRGYSNQPQHF
>TRBJ2-7|TRBV3-1/TRBV3-2|NA|TRBD2
TGTGCCAGCAGCTCGGGGGGGGGCAGGACCTACGAGCAGTACTTC
CASSSGGGRTYEQYF
>TRBJ2-6|TRBV7-6|NA|NA
TGTGCCAGCAGCAATCGGGGAGGTTCTGGGGCCAACGTCCTGACTTTC
CASSNRGGSGANVLTF
>TRBJ1-5|TRBV5-5|NA|NA
TGTGCCAGCAGCTTGGGTACAGGGTATAGCAATCAGCCCCAGCATTTT
CASSLGTGYSNQPQHF
>TRBJ1-4|TRBV30|NA|TRBD1
TGTGCCTGGAGCCGACGGGACAGGGAGGCGTCCTCGGTAGAAAAACTGTTTTTT
CAWSRRDREASSVEKLFF